The 7 T cell receptor beta chains given below trace back to one sample, sequenced in a study of blood T cell repertoires in COVID-19. Here immunoSEQ multiplex PCR was the method, and the copy in TCRdb shows in-frame clones only, minus some. Among some 150,000 clones listed, roughly 80% were seen once. The sequenced sample consisted of peripheral blood. These TCRs come from a woman aged 55-69 years with acute or convalescent COVID-19.

The chain has TRBV28 and TRBJ2-7, with 8 bases fitting TRBD1. The CDR3 runs 13 residues. Germline V lookup: CDR1 MDHEN, CDR2 SYDVKM. The V segment lost 2 bases and the J segment 5 bases; nucleotides outside the gene matches: 2. CDR3 in amino acids: CASSLQGANEQYV. Written as DNA, the CDR3 is TGTGCCAGCAGTTTACAGGGGGCTAACGAGCAGTACGTC.

The gene calls are TRBV3-1 (or the pseudogene TRBV3-2) and TRBJ1-2, with 7 bases lining up with TRBD1. J lost 8 bases, V lost 2 bases, and 11 bases had no gene match. CDR3 length equals 15 residues. The V gene's germline CDR1 is LGHDT and CDR2 YNNKEL (reference sequence). The CDR3 DNA reads TGTGCCAGCAGCCAAAGTCTAAGGGGGCTTGACGGCTACACCTTC. Protein product: CASSQSLRGLDGYTF.

The J gene is TRBJ2-1, the V gene TRBV6-6; no reliable D call. V lost 2 bases, J lost 8 bases, and 13 bases lay in between. The CDR3 spans 14 residues. Germline CDR1 MNHNY, CDR2 SVGAGI (reference sequence). CDR3 sequence (DNA): TGTGCCAGCAGTTACAAACTCTTCGACTATGAGCAGTTCTTC. Encoded protein: CASSYKLFDYEQFF.

This rearrangement joins TRBV11-2 to TRBJ1-1; TRBD1 matches 7 bases. Germline lookup yields CDR1 SGHAT and CDR2 FQNNGV. This CDR3 has 14 residues. V lost 8 bases and J lost 5; bases outside the gene matches: 11. The CDR3 sequence is CASEAGTVVTEAFF. CDR3 nucleotides: TGTGCCAGCGAGGCCGGGACAGTAGTAACTGAAGCTTTCTTT. The whole variable domain, remainder taken from reference TRBV11-2 and TRBJ1-1, is EAGVAQSPRYKIIEKRQSVAFWCNPISGHATLYWYQQILGQGPKLLIQFQNNGVVDDSQLPKDRFSAERLKGVDSTLKIQPAKLEDSAVYLCASEAGTVVTEAFFGQGTRLTVV.

The V and J genes are TRBV7-2 and TRBJ1-2; maybe TRBD1 (6 bases). V was cut by 7 bases and J by 2 bases, with 17 bases left in between. In germline, CDR1 is SGHTA, CDR2 FQGNSA. The CDR3 contains 15 residues. CDR3 DNA: TGTGCCAGCACCCTCATTCCCACAGGGAACTATGGCTACACCTTC. It codes for CASTLIPTGNYGYTF.

This clone was found a few times. V gene TRBV18 combines with J gene TRBJ1-5; TRBD1 matches at 7 bases. Germline V CDR1 and CDR2: KGHSH, LQKENI. CDR3 length: 15 residues. V shed 2 bases and J 4 bases; nucleotides not matched to a gene: 5. As DNA, the CDR3 is TGTGCCAGCTCACCAGGTGGGACAGAAAATCAGCCCCAGCATTTT. Translated: CASSPGGTENQPQHF.

The chain couples TRBV5-1 to TRBJ1-1; D gene unclear. CDR1 is SGHRS and CDR2 is YFSETQ in the germline V gene. Trimming took off 4 bases at V and 0 bases at J, with 22 bases between the two ends. CDR3 length: 18 amino acids. CDR3 region: CASSTQLRGNGVNTEAFF. The DNA for the CDR3 is TGCGCCAGCAGCACTCAACTGCGGGGTAACGGGGTGAACACTGAAGCTTTCTTT.